This T cell receptor (beta chain) came from a study of T cell repertoires in cytomegalovirus infection (dated by TCRdb to between 2018 and 2021). For the study in its entirety: Donor HLA type was relevant to the analysis, as public TCR beta signatures indicated carriage of CMV infection together with the matching HLA type. Paper-wide results and their limitations: The ex vivo response was dominated by HLA-C-restricted CMV-specific TCR beta clonotypes, which also provided the single most frequent clonotype in two of eight donors. Carriers of CMV infection plus the relevant HLA type were discriminated by the cumulative frequency of public TCR beta family members in the study cohort and in an independent roughly 340-donor cohort.

The table lists this clonotype with a few counts. Its antigen is still unknown. No much larger clonotype is one base removed from it; base qualities were not supplied. The instrument given in TCRdb is Illumina HiSeq 1500. In-frame beta chains were kept once TCRdb had trimmed the public reads at Q25 with fastp and called clones with MiXCR. Each entry merges the rows of one CDR3 protein and shows their most common DNA and genes. Within this sample are 150,000 or so distinct CDR3 sequences, with about 6.5% of them counted one time only. The ten largest clones take up more than 15% of the sample. The CDR3 spans 16 residues, from the cysteine through the phenylalanine. CDR3 DNA only is kept here, 48 bases in frame from base 1. V is pared back by 2 bases and J by 2 bases, with 16 bases lying between the germline termini. CDR1 and CDR2, per the germline V gene, are MNHEY and SVGAGI.

The sequenced sample consisted of PBMCs. The rearranged chain carries TRBV6-5 and TRBJ2-7; the D gene is perhaps TRBD1, from 6 matching bases. The sequence was collected from a human donor in good health (CMV status not recorded). Some clones in this sample may be carry-over from other donors' samples. The CDR3 amino acid sequence is: CASSYLRTEVPYEQYF. The sequenced DNA: TGTGCCAGCAGTTACCTACGGACAGAAGTTCCCTACGAGCAGTACTTC.